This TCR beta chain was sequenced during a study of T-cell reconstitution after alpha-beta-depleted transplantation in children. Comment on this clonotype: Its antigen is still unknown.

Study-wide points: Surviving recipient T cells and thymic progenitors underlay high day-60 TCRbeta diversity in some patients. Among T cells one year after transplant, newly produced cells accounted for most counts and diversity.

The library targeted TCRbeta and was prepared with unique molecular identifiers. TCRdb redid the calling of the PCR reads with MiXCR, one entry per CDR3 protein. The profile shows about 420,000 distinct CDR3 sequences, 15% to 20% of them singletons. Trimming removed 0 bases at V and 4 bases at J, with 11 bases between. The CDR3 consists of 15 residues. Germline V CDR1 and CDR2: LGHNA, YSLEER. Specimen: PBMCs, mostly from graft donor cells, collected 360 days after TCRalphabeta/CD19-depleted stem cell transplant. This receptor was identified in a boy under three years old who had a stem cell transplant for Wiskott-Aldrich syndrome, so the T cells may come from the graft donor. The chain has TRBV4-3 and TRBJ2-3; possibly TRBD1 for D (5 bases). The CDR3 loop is CASSQDAGSPDTQYF. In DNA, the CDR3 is TGCGCCAGCAGCCAAGACGCAGGGTCTCCAGATACGCAGTATTTT.